A single sample gave rise to the 26 T cell receptor beta chains below, sequenced in a study of blood T cells in healthy people across ages. Using a J-beta primer mix together with a sample-barcoded 5' primer, a second PCR was run for roughly 6 to 12 cycles. Via MiXCR, TCRdb re-called the 5' RACE reads, giving one row per CDR3 protein. This table holds 600,000 or so distinct CDR3 sequences, less than 60% found once. What was sequenced was blood. The receptors were gathered from a man older than 75 in good health.

V usage is TRBV20-1 and J usage is TRBJ1-2, with D possibly matching TRBD1 (5 bases). V was cut by 2 bases and J by 0 bases, with 10 bases left in between. This CDR3 spans 14 amino acids. Germline CDR1 and CDR2: DFQATT and SNEGSKA (reference sequence). CDR3 sequence reads: CSARKDIANYGYTF. The CDR3 DNA is TGCAGTGCTAGAAAGGACATTGCTAACTATGGCTACACCTTC.

This clonotype was picked up a small number of times. The gene calls are TRBV7-9 and TRBJ1-1, with D unclear. The CDR3 is 12 amino acids. Germline assignment: CDR1 SEHNR and CDR2 FQNEAQ (reference sequence). V lost 7 bases, J lost 4 bases, and 10 bases lay in between. The CDR3 DNA sequence: TGTGCCAGCACCTACGGTACCACTGAAGCTTTCTTT. Translated, it gives CASTYGTTEAFF. Full variable domain (missing parts from reference TRBV7-9 and TRBJ1-1): DTGVSQNPRHKITKRGQNVTFRCDPISEHNRLYWYRQTLGQGPEFLTYFQNEAQLEKSRLLSDRFSAERPKGSFSTLEIQRTEQGDSAMYLCASTYGTTEAFFGQGTRLTVV.

This clonotype came up a few times. A much larger clonotype is one base distant, so this may be a read error. The chain has TRBV6-1 and TRBJ2-7, with a weak D call TRBD1 (6 bases). Germline CDR1 reads MNHNS; CDR2 reads SASEGT. The CDR3 runs to 14 residues. The V end was cut by 2 bases, the J end by 7 bases, with 15 bases between. The CDR3 region is CASSEPNRDNEQYF. CDR3 sequence (DNA): TGTGCCAGCAGTGAACCCAACAGGGATAATGAGCAGTACTTC.

This clonotype was counted between two and nine times. The chain couples TRBV7-3 to TRBJ1-2; 12 bases match TRBD1. This CDR3 spans 17 amino acids. From germline, CDR1 is SGHTA and CDR2 FQGTGA. V lost 5 bases and J lost 8; bases outside the gene matches: 15. This chain's CDR3 is CASSPGPMGQGAGGYTF. The CDR3, as DNA: TGTGCCAGCAGCCCCGGACCGATGGGACAGGGGGCGGGAGGCTACACCTTC. Full variable domain (outside the CDR3, taken from reference TRBV7-3 and TRBJ1-2): GAGVSQTPSNKVTEKGKYVELRCDPISGHTALYWYRQSLGQGPEFLIYFQGTGAADDSGLPNDRFFAVRPEGSVSTLKIQRTERGDSAVYLCASSPGPMGQGAGGYTFGSGTRLTVV.

The chain combines TRBV9 with TRBJ2-4; 7 bases line up with TRBD1. The DNA end is a closer match to TRBJ2-7, so the J assignment may be wrong. This CDR3 spans 14 amino acids. CDR1 is SGDLS and CDR2 is YYNGEE in the germline V gene. CDR3 DNA: TGTGCCAATGTAAGGTCAGGGGGATTGTACGAGCAGTACTTC. Translating it yields CANVRSGGLYEQYF.

V usage is TRBV27 and J usage is TRBJ1-6; TRBD1 aligns across 11 bases. The CDR3 consists of 16 residues. Per germline, CDR1 MNHEY and CDR2 SMNVEV (reference sequence). With 2 bases clipped from V and 6 bases from J, the junction kept 3 bases outside the gene matches. In DNA form, the CDR3 reads TGTGCCAGCAGTTTAGGACAGGGGGCGCTTAATTCACCCCTCCACTTT. The encoded protein is CASSLGQGALNSPLHF.

This clonotype was observed a handful of times. V usage is TRBV7-2 and J usage is TRBJ2-1, with a weak D call TRBD1 (5 bases). Deletions cut 2 bases from V and 8 bases from J, with 22 bases between. The CDR3 has 17 residues. Germline V lookup: CDR1 SGHTA, CDR2 FQGNSA. The CDR3 DNA reads as TGTGCCAGCAGCTTAAGAGTCTTTGGCCCTATAGGGGATGAGCAGTTCTTC. It encodes CASSLRVFGPIGDEQFF.

The gene calls are TRBV11-3 and TRBJ2-5; 9 bases are shared with TRBD2. Germline values: CDR1 SGHNT, CDR2 YENEEA. The CDR3 is made up of 18 amino acids. V was clipped by 4 bases and J by 11 bases; unmatched bases: 23. CDR3 amino acids: CASSSTAGAGGLSNEQYF. The CDR3 DNA is TGTGCCAGCAGCTCTACCGCGGGGGCGGGAGGGCTCAGCAATGAGCAGTACTTC.

This chain joins TRBV20-1 and TRBJ2-7; 9 bases agree with TRBD1. The CDR3 has 13 residues. The trim removed 6 bases at V and 6 bases at J, leaving 9 bases unmatched. CDR1 is DFQATT and CDR2 is SNEGSKA in the germline V gene (reference sequence). In DNA form, the CDR3 reads TGCAGTGCCAGAAGGGACAGGGATAGCGAGCAGTACTTC. The encoded protein is CSARRDRDSEQYF.

The V and J genes are TRBV30 and TRBJ2-3, with a possible D match to TRBD2 (6 bases). The germline V and J ends were trimmed by 2 bases and 4 bases, with 10 bases remaining between them. The CDR3 is 13 residues long. The germline CDR1 and CDR2 sequences are GTSNPN and SVGIG (reference sequence). As DNA, the CDR3 is TGTGCCTGGAGTAGCGGGTTCGCAGATACGCAGTATTTT. It encodes CAWSSGFADTQYF. Complete variable domain (other parts from reference TRBV30 and TRBJ2-3): SQTIHQWPATLVQPVGSPLSLECTVEGTSNPNLYWYRQAAGRGLQLLFYSVGIGQISSEVPQNLSASRPQDRQFILSSKKLLLSDSGFYLCAWSSGFADTQYFGPGTRLTVL.

This clonotype was detected ten times or more. The gene calls are TRBV6-5 and TRBJ2-3; maybe TRBD1 (5 bases). CDR1 and CDR2 (germline): MNHEY, SVGAGI. The V end lost 7 bases, the J end lost 3 bases, and 11 bases lay between the germline ends. The CDR3 consists of 13 residues. CDR3 in amino acids: CASKTDSTDTQYF. The CDR3 nucleotides read TGTGCCAGCAAAACAGACAGTACAGATACGCAGTATTTT.

Here the CDR3 DNA reads TGTGCCAGCAGCTCGAGGACTAGCGCCTACGAGCAGTACTTC. It is translated as CASSSRTSAYEQYF. V is TRBV7-2 and J is TRBJ2-7, with 9 bases that match TRBD2. The V gene end was trimmed by 4 bases and the J gene end by 2 bases; junction bases not matched to a gene: 3. The germline V gene has CDR1 SGHTA and CDR2 FQGNSA. CDR3 size: 14 residues.

The chain links TRBV13 to TRBJ2-4; D is unclear. The end of the DNA aligns better with TRBJ2-7, so the J call may be wrong. CDR1 and CDR2 (germline): PRHDT, FYEKMQ (reference sequence). The CDR3 has 14 amino acids. The CDR3 nucleotides are TGTGCCAGCAGCCACGGACGGGCCGCCTACGAGCAGTACTTC. It translates to CASSHGRAAYEQYF.

V gene TRBV12-3 or TRBV12-4 combines with J gene TRBJ2-2; D uncertain. The germline V and J ends were trimmed by 6 bases and 4 bases, with 3 bases remaining between them. The CDR3 runs 11 residues. CDR3 bases: TGTGCCAGCAGGGCCACCGGGGAGCTGTTTTTT. Translation: CASRATGELFF.

The rearrangement uses TRBV29-1 and TRBJ2-7, with D uncertain. V lost 4 bases, J lost 7 bases, and 14 bases lay in between. The CDR3 consists of 12 residues. Per germline, CDR1 SQVTM and CDR2 ANQGSEA. The CDR3 reads CSVATAGQEQYF. The CDR3 region has the DNA TGCAGCGTTGCAACAGCAGGCCAGGAGCAGTACTTC.

There are many counts of this clonotype. The rearrangement joins TRBV9 to TRBJ2-1, with 8 bases aligning to TRBD1. With 0 bases clipped from V and 0 bases from J, the junction kept 2 bases outside the gene matches. In germline, CDR1 is SGDLS, CDR2 YYNGEE. CDR3 length equals 16 residues. The CDR3 DNA is TGTGCCAGCAGCGTAGGTACAGGGGGCTCCTACAATGAGCAGTTCTTC. Encoded protein: CASSVGTGGSYNEQFF.

The chain couples TRBV7-3 to TRBJ2-1, with D maybe TRBD2 (5 bases). Deletions cut 8 bases from V and 9 bases from J, with 17 bases between. Germline CDR1 and CDR2: SGHTA and FQGTGA. This CDR3 contains 13 residues. The chain's CDR3 is CASGSDSPGEQFF. The CDR3 DNA reads as TGTGCCAGCGGCTCGGACTCCCCCGGTGAGCAGTTCTTC.

Only a few counts were recorded for this clonotype. This chain connects TRBV6-5 to TRBJ2-7, with 13 positions matching TRBD2. V gave up 2 bases and J gave up 2 bases; unmatched junction bases: 9. This CDR3 region has 18 residues. The germline CDR1 and CDR2 sequences are MNHEY and SVGAGI. The CDR3 coding sequence is TGTGCCAGCAGTTACGCCTCCGGACTAGCGGGGGAAACCTACGAGCAGTACTTC. It specifies CASSYASGLAGETYEQYF.

The rearrangement joins TRBV20-1 to TRBJ1-1, with unresolved D. With 6 bases removed from V and 11 bases from J, the gap between germline ends came to 13 bases. CDR1 DFQATT and CDR2 SNEGSKA come from the germline V gene (reference sequence). The CDR3 runs 10 residues. CDR3 region: CSADGGMAFF. The CDR3 nucleotides read TGCAGTGCCGATGGTGGGATGGCTTTCTTT.

This clonotype was observed at least ten times. The chain recombines TRBV6-5 with TRBJ1-2; 9 bases fit TRBD1. V lost 7 bases and J lost 2; bases outside the gene matches: 5. This CDR3 is 14 amino acids long. Germline CDR1 and CDR2: MNHEY and SVGAGI. The CDR3: CASKPQGANYGYTF. CDR3 DNA sequence: TGTGCCAGCAAACCACAGGGGGCGAACTATGGCTACACCTTC.

The J gene is TRBJ2-7, the V gene TRBV7-2, with TRBD2 identical over 9 bases. The CDR3 loop spans 17 amino acids. Germline CDR1 reads SGHTA; CDR2 reads FQGNSA. V shed 5 bases and J 2 bases; nucleotides not matched to a gene: 13. The CDR3 protein is CASSQAGGALAPYEQYF. CDR3 bases: TGTGCCAGCAGCCAGGCGGGGGGGGCTCTAGCCCCCTACGAGCAGTACTTC.

There are a few counts of this clonotype. The V and J genes are TRBV20-1 and TRBJ2-5, with 11 bases fitting TRBD2. Germline V gene lookup returns CDR1 DFQATT and CDR2 SNEGSKA (reference sequence). With V trimmed by 2 bases and J by 5 bases, 7 bases remained unmatched. There are 15 residues in the CDR3. The CDR3 bases are TGCAGTGCTAGAAGGGGACTAGCGGTCGGTGAGACCCAGTACTTC. It encodes CSARRGLAVGETQYF.

The chain has TRBV7-6 and TRBJ1-1, with D tentatively TRBD1 (6 bases). The length of the CDR3 is 16 residues. Per the germline V gene, CDR1 is SGHVS and CDR2 is FNYEAQ. The germline V and J ends were trimmed by 1 base and 3 bases, with 15 bases remaining between them. The CDR3, as DNA: TGTGCCAGCAGCTTAGGTATAGGGGCAGGGGACACTGAAGCTTTCTTT. It specifies CASSLGIGAGDTEAFF.

The chain uses TRBV20-1 and TRBJ2-6; D assignment may be TRBD1 or TRBD2 (6 bases each). The V gene's germline CDR1 is DFQATT and CDR2 SNEGSKA (reference sequence). V lost 3 bases, J lost 1 base, and 13 bases lay in between. The CDR3 spans 16 residues. For the CDR3, the DNA is TGCAGTGCTAGTATCGGGGGCGGGTCTGGGGCCAACGTCCTGACTTTC. Amino acids: CSASIGGGSGANVLTF.

This rearrangement joins TRBV15 to TRBJ2-1; D is unclear. The CDR3 runs to 14 residues. V lost 1 base and J lost 7, with 11 bases in between. Germline CDR1 LNHNV, CDR2 YYDKDF (reference sequence). The CDR3 DNA reads as TGTGCCACCAGCAGAGCCGATAGAACGAATGAGCAGTTCTTC. Translated: CATSRADRTNEQFF.

The chain combines TRBV5-1 with TRBJ2-7, with D unresolved. Trimming took off 0 bases at V and 2 bases at J, with 12 bases between the two ends. CDR3 length: 15 amino acids. Germline CDR1 SGHRS, CDR2 YFSETQ. The CDR3: CASSLAPTEAYEQYF. The CDR3 DNA sequence: TGCGCCAGCAGCTTGGCGCCGACCGAGGCCTACGAGCAGTACTTC.